One sample yielded the 8 T cell receptor beta chains listed below, sequenced in a study of CD8 T cells in ankylosing spondylitis. TCRdb re-called the 5' RACE reads through MiXCR, storing one row per CDR3 protein. Among approximately 250,000 distinct CDR3 sequences, roughly 10% were seen once, and the ten largest hold 2.5% to 3%. Material for sequencing was blood, either unsorted or a sorted T cell fraction (not recorded which). The source of these receptors is a male donor with ankylosing spondylitis or in good health (not recorded which).

This clonotype occurred many times. The chain links TRBV7-9 to TRBJ2-1, with 10 nucleotides matching TRBD2. The CDR3 spans 17 residues. Trimming took 0 bases from V and 7 from J; bases not matched to a gene: 9. Germline CDR1 reads SEHNR; CDR2 reads FQNEAQ (reference sequence). CDR3 region: CASSLAGGTSGKNEQFF. The DNA for the CDR3 is TGTGCCAGCAGCTTAGCGGGAGGTACTAGCGGGAAGAATGAGCAGTTCTTC.

This clonotype was observed many times. V gene TRBV12-3 or TRBV12-4 combines with J gene TRBJ1-5; 7 bases are a match to TRBD1. Trimming cost V 5 bases and J 4 bases; bases outside gene matches: 5. CDR3 length: 14 amino acids. The CDR3 sequence: CASSPDRANQPQHF. CDR3 DNA sequence: TGTGCCAGCAGTCCTGACAGGGCTAATCAGCCCCAGCATTTT.

This clonotype was recorded many times. The chain has TRBV13 and TRBJ2-7; 7 bases match TRBD2. This CDR3 has 14 amino acids. Germline-derived CDR1 and CDR2 are PRHDT and FYEKMQ (reference sequence). The trim removed 0 bases at V and 3 bases at J, leaving 2 bases unmatched. Here the CDR3 reads CASSLGGRSYEQYF. The CDR3, as DNA: TGTGCCAGCAGCTTAGGCGGGAGGAGCTACGAGCAGTACTTC.

This clonotype was counted ten times or more. The V call is TRBV20-1, the J call TRBJ2-4; D call uncertain. Deletions cut 4 bases from V and 5 bases from J, with 12 bases between. Germline V gene sequence: CDR1 DFQATT, CDR2 SNEGSKA (reference sequence). The CDR3 is 13 residues long. The CDR3 is CSATLEYQNIQYF. The CDR3 nucleotides are TGCAGTGCTACCCTTGAGTATCAAAACATTCAGTACTTC.

In this sample, this clonotype turned up many times. The rearrangement uses TRBV4-1 and TRBJ1-1; possibly TRBD1 for D (5 bases). Germline V gene lookup returns CDR1 MGHRA and CDR2 YSYEKL. The CDR3 contains 16 residues. Deletions cut 2 bases from V and 1 base from J, with 14 bases between. In DNA, the CDR3 is TGCGCCAGCAGCCAAACTGGAGGACAAAGGAACACTGAAGCTTTCTTT. This codes for CASSQTGGQRNTEAFF.

CDR3 in amino acids: CASSVEGSRTDTQYF. CDR3 DNA sequence: TGTGCCAGCAGCGTAGAAGGGTCTCGCACAGATACGCAGTATTTT. The rearrangement links TRBV9 to TRBJ2-3; D gene ambiguous. Trimming took off 0 bases at V and 1 base at J, with 9 bases between the two ends. Germline lookup yields CDR1 SGDLS and CDR2 YYNGEE. The CDR3 length is 15 residues. Combining the CDR3 with reference TRBV9 and TRBJ2-3 gives the whole variable domain DSGVTQTPKHLITATGQRVTLRCSPRSGDLSVYWYQQSLDQGLQFLIQYYNGEERAKGNILERFSAQQFPDLHSELNLSSLELGDSALYFCASSVEGSRTDTQYFGPGTRLTVL.

This clonotype was found a few times. This rearrangement joins TRBV7-2 to TRBJ2-3; 7 bases are a match to TRBD2. CDR3 length: 14 residues. Germline V lookup: CDR1 SGHTA, CDR2 FQGNSA. J lost 9 bases, V lost 1 base, and 7 bases had no gene match. Written as DNA, the CDR3 is TGTGCCAGCAGCTTAGAGGCCAGCGGGGACACGCAGTATTTT. Protein sequence: CASSLEASGDTQYF.

Written as DNA, the CDR3 is TGTGCCAGCAGCTTGGACCCGGGAACTGAAGCTTTCTTT. Translation: CASSLDPGTEAFF. The chain employs TRBV7-9 and TRBJ1-1; D not resolved. The ends were cut back, 3 bases at V and 5 bases at J, with 10 bases in the middle. The CDR3 runs to 13 residues. The V gene's germline CDR1 is SEHNR and CDR2 FQNEAQ (reference sequence). The full variable domain, its missing parts supplied by reference TRBV7-9 and TRBJ1-1, is DTGVSQNPRHKITKRGQNVTFRCDPISEHNRLYWYRQTLGQGPEFLTYFQNEAQLEKSRLLSDRFSAERPKGSFSTLEIQRTEQGDSAMYLCASSLDPGTEAFFGQGTRLTVV.